This record looks at one T cell receptor beta chain sequence and its context. No antigen is known for it. The data are from a study of cytomegalovirus exposure and HLA in healthy donors. 60 Vbeta and 13 Jbeta primers were used in PCR. Assay used: immunoSEQ multiplex PCR; TCRdb lists only in-frame clones, some missing. The data contain hundreds of thousands of clones, around 73% of them singletons. The CDR3 length is 16 residues. Germline CDR1 MGHRA, CDR2 YSYEKL. V dropped 0 bases and J dropped 2 bases, with 10 bases sitting between them. The study's findings and limits: A later analysis linked a missense DCLRE1C variant to TCR beta V- and J-gene trimming. By HLA locus, TCR association rates varied in a later analysis, with DRB1 showing the most and HLA-C the fewest. A few CMV-associated chains proved CMV antigen-specific in vitro.

Material: PBMCs. The receptor was isolated from a male donor in good health and CMV-seronegative. The chain couples TRBV4-1 to TRBJ2-2, with D possibly TRBD2 on 6 matching bases. The CDR3 is CASSQEGTLNTGELFF. For the CDR3, the DNA is TGCGCCAGCAGCCAAGAAGGGACTCTCAACACCGGGGAGCTGTTTTTT.